The 14 T cell receptor beta chains given below trace back to one sample, sequenced in a study of T cells in Graves' hyperthyroidism and ophthalmopathy. TCR beta CDR3 region amplification was performed from RNA transcripts. TCR CDR3 regions were first amplified by RT-PCR with HTBI primers. Via MiXCR, TCRdb re-called the multiplex PCR reads, giving one row per CDR3 protein. Here the sample spans hundreds of thousands of distinct CDR3 sequences, roughly 14% being singletons. What was sequenced was blood. The origin of the receptors is a man younger than 35 with Graves' ophthalmopathy.

This chain links TRBV4-2 with TRBJ2-1; no firm D call. Germline V gene sequence: CDR1 LGHNA, CDR2 YNFKEQ. The length of the CDR3 is 13 residues. The V and J ends lost 0 bases and 9 bases respectively, with 9 bases between them. CDR3 nucleotide sequence: TGTGCCAGCAGCCAAGATGTCCGGACTGAGCAGTTCTTC. Translated, it gives CASSQDVRTEQFF.

The sample holds one count of this clonotype. A read error is possible here, since a much larger clone lies one base away. The chain combines TRBV2 with TRBJ2-7; D is uncertain. The CDR3 is 13 residues long. V shed 2 bases and J shed 9 bases, with 14 bases lying between them. CDR1 and CDR2 from the germline V gene are SNHLY and FYNNEI. The CDR3 coding sequence is TGTGCCAGCAGTGAAATAGACCCTACTGGGCAGTACTTC. Translation gives CASSEIDPTGQYF.

The sample holds many counts of this clonotype. CDR3 bases: TGTGCCAGCAAAATAACAGGGCGCGGGAACACTGAAGCTTTCTTT. Its protein is CASKITGRGNTEAFF. This sequence joins TRBV3-1 and TRBJ1-1; possibly TRBD1 for D (6 bases). CDR1 is LGHDT and CDR2 is YNNKEL in the germline V gene (reference sequence). Trimming took off 7 bases at V and 1 base at J, with 16 bases between the two ends. CDR3 length: 15 amino acids.

J is TRBJ2-2 and V is TRBV6-1; D unclear. V was shortened by 0 bases and J by 2 bases, with 7 bases between the two germline ends. The CDR3 spans 15 residues. The V gene's germline CDR1 is MNHNS and CDR2 SASEGT. CDR3 bases: TGTGCCAGCAGTGAAGCTGGCACCAACACCGGGGAGCTGTTTTTT. Translated, it gives CASSEAGTNTGELFF.

This clonotype has at least ten counts. The chain is built from TRBV7-9 and TRBJ2-4; TRBD1 agrees at 9 bases. Trimming took 4 bases from V and 2 from J; bases not matched to a gene: 6. This CDR3 is built from 16 residues. Germline V gene sequence: CDR1 SEHNR, CDR2 FQNEAQ (reference sequence). The CDR3 nucleotides are TGTGCCAGCAGCTATACAGGGGGCGATTCCAAAAACATTCAGTACTTC. Translated, it gives CASSYTGGDSKNIQYF.

This clonotype was detected many times. The chain joins TRBV3-1 to TRBJ1-5, with D uncertain. V was cut by 0 bases and J by 0 bases, with 12 bases left in between. The CDR3 is 17 amino acids. Germline values: CDR1 LGHDT, CDR2 YNNKEL (reference sequence). CDR3 sequence reads: CASSQEGAGHSNQPQHF. The CDR3 region has the DNA TGTGCCAGCAGCCAAGAAGGTGCTGGGCATAGCAATCAGCCCCAGCATTTT.

This clonotype showed up just a few times. At one of its ends the junction is not consistent with the germline gene, which may arise from a read error. Written as DNA, the CDR3 is TGTGCTAGCAGTCAAGGACTAGCGGACCAATACGAGCAGTACTTC. Protein: CASSQGLADQYEQYF. The chain employs TRBV7-7 and TRBJ2-7, with 10 positions matching TRBD2. The CDR3 totals 15 residues. Germline V gene lookup returns CDR1 SSHAT and CDR2 FNYEAQ (reference sequence).

This clonotype has only a few counts. A much larger clone sits a single nucleotide away, making a read error possible. This chain joins TRBV7-9 and TRBJ1-1; D remains ambiguous. Trimming took 5 bases from V and 0 from J, leaving 16 bases between them. Germline CDR1 reads SEHNR; CDR2 reads FQNEAQ (reference sequence). The CDR3 consists of 16 residues. CDR3 sequence: CASSPPGTEMNTEAFF. As DNA, the CDR3 is TGTGCCAGCAGCCCACCGGGCACAGAAATGAACACTGAAGCTTTCTTT. Full variable domain (missing parts from reference TRBV7-9 and TRBJ1-1): DTGVSQNPRHKITKRGQNVTFRCDPISEHNRLYWYRQTLGQGPEFLTYFQNEAQLEKSRLLSDRFSAERPKGSFSTLEIQRTEQGDSAMYLCASSPPGTEMNTEAFFGQGTRLTVV.

The chain has TRBV6-1 and TRBJ1-2, with D unresolved. The germline V and J ends were trimmed by 7 bases and 8 bases, with 20 bases remaining between them. This CDR3 has 14 residues. Germline values: CDR1 MNHNS, CDR2 SASEGT. For the CDR3, the DNA is TGTGCCAGCACCCCACAGATAGCAGGAGGGGGCTACACCTTC. It codes for CASTPQIAGGGYTF.

The chain's CDR3 is CASSQEPTSAHGELFF. The CDR3 nucleotides read TGTGCCAGCAGCCAAGAACCCACTAGCGCACACGGGGAGCTGTTTTTT. The rearrangement joins TRBV3-1 to TRBJ2-2; TRBD2 matches at 7 bases. This CDR3 has 16 amino acids. Looked up from germline, CDR1 is LGHDT and CDR2 is YNNKEL (reference sequence). V gave up 0 bases and J gave up 7 bases; unmatched junction bases: 8.

This chain joins TRBV20-1 and TRBJ2-1; 15 bases align to TRBD2. CDR1 and CDR2 (germline): DFQATT, SNEGSKA (reference sequence). V gave up 6 bases and J gave up 5 bases; unmatched junction bases: 11. This CDR3 has 17 residues. CDR3 bases: TGCAGTGCCTTTGGACTAGCGGGGGGGCCGTGGAACAATGAGCAGTTCTTC. Encoded protein: CSAFGLAGGPWNNEQFF.

This clonotype was observed at least ten times. This sequence joins TRBV3-1 and TRBJ2-3, with D uncertain. V lost 0 bases, J lost 10 bases, and 11 bases lay in between. CDR1 LGHDT and CDR2 YNNKEL come from the germline V gene (reference sequence). This CDR3 has 13 amino acids. This CDR3 reads CASSQDPASSQYF. The CDR3 region has the DNA TGTGCCAGCAGCCAAGATCCCGCTTCTTCGCAGTATTTT.

The chain joins TRBV10-1 to TRBJ1-1, with TRBD1 matching over 8 bases. Germline V gene data show CDR1 as WNHNN and CDR2 as SYGVQD (reference sequence). J gave up 1 base and V 2 bases, and 9 bases lay outside the gene matches. The CDR3 totals 17 residues. The CDR3 bases are TGCGCCAGCAGTGAGAGGGCAGGGGGCTATGGGAACACTGAAGCTTTCTTT. Protein sequence: CASSERAGGYGNTEAFF.

This clonotype was seen many times. The chain joins TRBV11-2 to TRBJ2-2; a possible D gene is TRBD1 (5 bases). Germline CDR1 SGHAT, CDR2 FQNNGV. This CDR3 region has 16 residues. V lost 2 bases, J lost 2 bases, and 12 bases lay in between. The CDR3 spells CASSLWAQGNTGELFF. The CDR3 DNA is TGTGCCAGCAGCTTATGGGCCCAGGGAAACACCGGGGAGCTGTTTTTT.